What follows are 17 T cell receptor beta chains derived from one specimen sequenced in a study of blood T cell repertoires in COVID-19. Clones were sequenced by immunoSEQ multiplex PCR, and TCRdb holds only the in-frame ones, with some missing. The repertoire consists of about 170,000 clones, with less than 90% occurring once and the leading ten covering about a quarter. The sequencing sample was made of peripheral blood. The receptors derive from a man between 60 and 75 years old with acute or convalescent COVID-19.

The chain employs TRBV27 and TRBJ1-2; a possible D gene is TRBD1 (6 bases). This CDR3 contains 14 residues. V was pared by 3 bases and J by 8 bases, with 16 bases between. Per germline, CDR1 MNHEY and CDR2 SMNVEV (reference sequence). Here the CDR3 reads CASSFGGLTLGYTF. As DNA, the CDR3 is TGTGCCAGCAGTTTTGGGGGCCTGACCTTGGGCTACACCTTC.

The rearrangement links TRBV5-1 to TRBJ1-2; D may be TRBD1 (6 bases). V lost 5 bases, J lost 3 bases, and 23 bases lay in between. CDR1 is SGHRS and CDR2 is YFSETQ in the germline V gene. The CDR3 runs to 17 residues. This CDR3 is CASSRRLQGSSYYGYTF. The CDR3 DNA reads TGCGCCAGCAGTCGAAGACTCCAGGGGTCTTCTTACTATGGCTACACCTTC. Based on the CDR3 plus reference TRBV5-1 and TRBJ1-2, the full variable domain is KAGVTQTPRYLIKTRGQQVTLSCSPISGHRSVSWYQQTPGQGLQFLFEYFSETQRNKGNFPGRFSGRQFSNSRSEMNVSTLELGDSALYLCASSRRLQGSSYYGYTFGSGTRLTVV.

The gene calls are TRBV30 and TRBJ1-6, with TRBD1 as a possible D gene (5 bases). Germline V lookup: CDR1 GTSNPN, CDR2 SVGIG (reference sequence). V was shortened by 3 bases and J by 6 bases, with 9 bases between the two germline ends. This CDR3 is built from 13 residues. The CDR3 region is CAWRGPGNSPLHF. CDR3 nucleotides: TGTGCCTGGAGGGGGCCCGGTAATTCACCCCTCCACTTT. Full variable domain (remainder filled in from reference TRBV30 and TRBJ1-6): SQTIHQWPATLVQPVGSPLSLECTVEGTSNPNLYWYRQAAGRGLQLLFYSVGIGQISSEVPQNLSASRPQDRQFILSSKKLLLSDSGFYLCAWRGPGNSPLHFGNGTRLTVT.

This clone occurred a few times. The chain recombines TRBV30 with TRBJ1-1, with TRBD1 identical over 7 bases. J lost 4 bases, V lost 5 bases, and 4 bases had no gene match. The CDR3 sequence is 12 residues long. Germline V CDR1 and CDR2: GTSNPN, SVGIG (reference sequence). The CDR3 region is CAWAGGGTEAFF. In DNA form, the CDR3 reads TGTGCCTGGGCAGGGGGTGGCACTGAAGCTTTCTTT.

As concerns this clone: The sample holds other DNA sequences that translate to the same CDR3. The rearrangement uses TRBV2 and TRBJ1-2; tentative D call: TRBD1 (5 bases). This CDR3 contains 13 residues. With 1 base removed from V and 4 bases from J, the gap between germline ends came to 7 bases. CDR1 is SNHLY and CDR2 is FYNNEI in the germline V gene. CDR3 region: CASSEGGGYGYTF. The CDR3, as DNA: TGTGCCAGCAGTGAAGGGGGCGGCTATGGCTACACCTTC.

The chain has TRBV28 and TRBJ1-4, with D unresolved. The ends were cut back, 5 bases at V and 10 bases at J, with 20 bases in the middle. The CDR3 length is 15 residues. The V gene's germline CDR1 is MDHEN and CDR2 SYDVKM. The CDR3 here is CASSTRHLAGGKLFF. In DNA, the CDR3 is TGTGCCAGCAGTACCCGACACCTCGCGGGTGGAAAACTGTTTTTT.

CDR3 in DNA: TGTGCCAGCAGCTTAGGGACAGGGAATACTGAAGCTTTCTTT. Its protein is CASSLGTGNTEAFF. This rearrangement joins TRBV11-1 to TRBJ1-1; 8 bases line up with TRBD1. The CDR3 sequence is 14 residues long. The germline gives CDR1 SGHAT, CDR2 FQDESV (reference sequence). V lost 1 base to trimming and J lost 5 bases; unmatched junction nucleotides: 3.

The chain links TRBV6-2 or TRBV6-3 to TRBJ2-1, with 8 bases matching TRBD2. V lost 0 bases and J lost 3; bases outside the gene matches: 16. Germline V gene lookup returns CDR1 MNHEY and CDR2 SVGEGT. The CDR3 sequence is 20 residues long. CDR3 residues: CASSYSIAGVILADYNEQFF. CDR3 bases: TGTGCCAGCAGTTACTCGATAGCTGGCGTTATACTAGCGGACTACAATGAGCAGTTCTTC.

The chain couples TRBV4-1 to TRBJ1-6; possible D gene TRBD1, 6 bases. Germline V CDR1 and CDR2: MGHRA, YSYEKL. The CDR3 totals 16 residues. V lost 0 bases, J lost 7 bases, and 13 bases lay in between. In nucleotides, the CDR3 is TGCGCCAGCAGCCAAGAAGGTGGTCAGGGGAATTCACCCCTCCACTTT. This codes for CASSQEGGQGNSPLHF.

This rearrangement joins TRBV12-5 to TRBJ2-1; 8 bases align to TRBD1. This CDR3 contains 15 residues. With V trimmed by 4 bases and J by 8 bases, 10 bases remained unmatched. Germline-derived CDR1 and CDR2 are LGHNT and FRNRAP. This CDR3 is CASGSGQALLYEQFF. In DNA, the CDR3 is TGTGCTAGTGGTTCGGGACAGGCCTTACTCTATGAGCAGTTCTTC.

The chain links TRBV9 to TRBJ1-4; D is ambiguous. Germline V lookup: CDR1 SGDLS, CDR2 YYNGEE. The length of the CDR3 is 16 residues. The V gene lost 3 bases and the J gene lost 3 bases, with 15 bases spanning the gap. The CDR3: CASSETPGRSNEKLFF. In DNA, the CDR3 is TGTGCCAGCAGCGAGACCCCGGGGAGGTCTAATGAAAAACTGTTTTTT.

V is TRBV7-2 and J is TRBJ1-6; TRBD1 might be the D (5 bases). Between the trimmed V and J ends, which lost 2 bases and 8 bases, there was a span of 7 bases. Per the germline V gene, CDR1 is SGHTA and CDR2 is FQGNSA. The CDR3 runs to 13 residues. In DNA form, the CDR3 reads TGTGCCAGCAGCTTACAGGGATATTCACCCCTCCACTTT. Its protein product is CASSLQGYSPLHF.

The chain combines TRBV27 with TRBJ2-2; a possible D gene is TRBD1 (6 bases). Germline CDR1 MNHEY, CDR2 SMNVEV (reference sequence). Trimming stripped 7 bases from V and 6 bases from J, with 12 bases between. The CDR3 is 13 amino acids. CDR3 DNA: TGTGCCAGCACACCAACAGGGTCCGGGGAGCTGTTTTTT. This translates into CASTPTGSGELFF.

The rearrangement joins TRBV24-1 to TRBJ2-3, with D possibly matching TRBD1 (6 bases). V was pared by 3 bases and J by 3 bases, with 12 bases between. Germline CDR1 reads KGHDR; CDR2 reads SFDVKD. CDR3 length: 15 residues. The DNA for the CDR3 is TGTGCCACCAGTGATCCGCAGGGGAGAACAGATACGCAGTATTTT. Translation gives CATSDPQGRTDTQYF.

The chain links TRBV28 to TRBJ1-1; 11 bases line up with TRBD1. The CDR3 is made up of 15 amino acids. The V segment lost 6 bases and the J segment 4 bases; nucleotides outside the gene matches: 7. Germline CDR1 is MDHEN and CDR2 is SYDVKM. The CDR3 loop is CASSSWGQGGTEAFF. The DNA of the CDR3 is TGTGCCAGCAGCTCATGGGGACAGGGGGGCACTGAAGCTTTCTTT.

V usage is TRBV10-3 and J usage is TRBJ1-4, with 12 bases identical to TRBD1. The germline gives CDR1 ENHRY, CDR2 SYGVKD. CDR3 length: 16 amino acids. Germline trimming cut 2 bases from V and 6 bases from J; bases unmatched to any gene: 4. CDR3 sequence reads: CAISEGDRGLDEKLFF. The CDR3 region has the DNA TGTGCCATCAGTGAGGGGGACAGGGGGCTTGATGAAAAACTGTTTTTT.

In its sample, this clone was seen a few times. The chain links TRBV19 to TRBJ2-2; 13 nucleotides align to TRBD2. In germline, CDR1 is LNHDA, CDR2 SQIVND (reference sequence). The CDR3 loop spans 14 amino acids. The V gene end was trimmed by 7 bases and the J gene end by 9 bases; junction bases not matched to a gene: 5. CDR3: CASKGTSGVRELFF. The CDR3 DNA is TGTGCCAGTAAGGGGACTAGCGGGGTCCGGGAGCTGTTTTTT.